The 5 T cell receptor beta chains below all came from one sample that was sequenced in a study of blood T cell repertoires in COVID-19. The table came from immunoSEQ multiplex PCR; TCRdb's copy has only in-frame clones and leaves some out. The sample lists about 210,000 clones; roughly 82% were seen once. Specimen: peripheral blood. The receptor source for this set is a woman between 40 and 55 years old with acute or convalescent COVID-19.

This clone was counted once. The J gene is TRBJ2-7, the V gene TRBV3-1 (or the pseudogene TRBV3-2), with TRBD2 matching over 11 bases. Germline CDR1 and CDR2: LGHDT and YNNKEL (reference sequence). The CDR3 covers 15 residues. V shed 4 bases and J 2 bases; nucleotides not matched to a gene: 4. The CDR3 DNA sequence: TGTGCCAGCAGCCCCTTGACTAGCGGGGCCTACGAGCAGTACTTC. Amino acid sequence: CASSPLTSGAYEQYF.

The rearrangement joins TRBV15 to TRBJ1-5; 7 bases agree with TRBD1. Germline trimming cut 9 bases from V and 9 bases from J; bases unmatched to any gene: 8. CDR3 length equals 12 residues. Germline CDR1 reads LNHNV; CDR2 reads YYDKDF (reference sequence). This CDR3 reads CATRQGRGPQHF. The CDR3, as DNA: TGTGCCACGAGACAGGGTCGGGGGCCCCAGCATTTT.

The chain carries TRBV2 and TRBJ2-3; 9 bases line up with TRBD2. The V gene's germline CDR1 is SNHLY and CDR2 FYNNEI. CDR3 size: 14 residues. V lost 5 bases to trimming and J lost 7 bases; unmatched junction nucleotides: 7. CDR3 amino acids: CASSPGTSRNTQYF. Here the CDR3 DNA reads TGTGCCAGCAGTCCCGGGACTAGCCGGAATACGCAGTATTTT.

The J gene is TRBJ2-5, the V gene TRBV5-1; possible D gene TRBD2, 6 bases. Germline V gene sequence: CDR1 SGHRS, CDR2 YFSETQ. CDR3 length: 15 amino acids. V was clipped by 3 bases and J by 3 bases, with 15 bases between them. The CDR3 sequence: CASSSGAPLEETQYF. CDR3 sequence (DNA): TGCGCCAGCAGCTCGGGAGCCCCCTTAGAAGAGACCCAGTACTTC.

The chain couples TRBV10-3 to TRBJ2-3; a possible D gene is TRBD1 (7 bases). V lost 6 bases and J 3 bases, leaving 13 bases between the germline ends. The germline gives CDR1 ENHRY, CDR2 SYGVKD. This CDR3 comprises 14 residues. DNA of the CDR3: TGTGCCATCAGACCTTCAGGGGGGACAGATACGCAGTATTTT. Translating gives CAIRPSGGTDTQYF.